This T cell receptor beta chain was obtained from a study of cytomegalovirus exposure and HLA in healthy donors. Study in general: As an earlier analysis found, 150 million to 200 million T cells yielded about 120 million unique TCR beta sequences. Study-wide results and limits: Prior analysis indicated that the majority of TCR beta V segments exhibited productivity approximately 90% or approximately 30% of the time.

This clone was recorded only once. The antigen is not known. PCR involved 60 Vbeta and 13 Jbeta primers. Some clones are missing from TCRdb's copy, which holds only in-frame ones; the method was immunoSEQ multiplex PCR. The table includes just over 200,000 clones, 79% detected once. The specimen was PBMCs. The sequence derives from a man aged 45-65 years in good health and CMV-seronegative.

Here the CDR3 reads CASSVGRSFTEAFF. The CDR3 nucleotides read TGTGCCAGCAGCGTAGGTAGGAGTTTCACTGAAGCTTTCTTT. J is TRBJ1-1 and V is TRBV9; D is unresolved. Trimming shortened V by 0 bases and J by 4 bases, and 10 bases separated the two germline ends. This CDR3 is 14 amino acids long. Germline CDR1 is SGDLS and CDR2 is YYNGEE.